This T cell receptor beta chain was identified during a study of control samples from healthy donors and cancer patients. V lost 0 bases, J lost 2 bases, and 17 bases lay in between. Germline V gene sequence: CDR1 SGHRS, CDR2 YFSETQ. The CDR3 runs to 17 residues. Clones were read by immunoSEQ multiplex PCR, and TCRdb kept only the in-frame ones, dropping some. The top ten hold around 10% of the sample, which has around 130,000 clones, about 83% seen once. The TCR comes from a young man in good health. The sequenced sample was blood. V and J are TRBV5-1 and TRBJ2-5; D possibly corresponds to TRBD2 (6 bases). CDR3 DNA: TGCGCCAGCAGCTTGGGTATCGGGACTTCTCCTCAAGAGACCCAGTACTTC. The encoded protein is CASSLGIGTSPQETQYF.